The 9 T cell receptor beta chains reported below all come from one sample, sequenced in a study of T-cell reconstitution after alpha-beta-depleted transplantation in children. Unique molecular identifiers tagged the TCRbeta library. Each CDR3 protein gets one entry after TCRdb re-called the PCR reads with MiXCR. Among fewer than 550,000 distinct CDR3 sequences listed, roughly a tenth were seen once. The sequenced sample was PBMCs from the stem cell graft donor, obtained from the stem cell graft. The receptors originated from a human donor who donated a stem cell graft to a child with acute myeloid leukemia.

This clonotype showed up just a few times. The V and J genes are TRBV12-3 or TRBV12-4 and TRBJ2-2; TRBD1 might be the D (8 bases). CDR3 size: 16 residues. The V and J ends lost 5 bases and 3 bases respectively, with 16 bases between them. The CDR3 is CASSHRGGVDTGELFF. CDR3 nucleotide sequence: TGTGCCAGCAGTCACAGGGGGGGGGTCGACACCGGGGAGCTGTTTTTT.

This chain links TRBV5-1 with TRBJ2-2; tentatively, D is TRBD1 (5 bases). CDR3 length: 15 residues. The germline V and J ends were trimmed by 0 bases and 0 bases, with 6 bases remaining between them. Germline V gene lookup returns CDR1 SGHRS and CDR2 YFSETQ. CDR3 nucleotide sequence: TGCGCCAGCAGCTTGGTGACAGCGAACACCGGGGAGCTGTTTTTT. This sequence encodes CASSLVTANTGELFF.

The V and J genes are TRBV4-2 and TRBJ2-3; D is possibly TRBD1 (6 bases). The V end lost 4 bases, the J end lost 4 bases, and 15 bases lay between the germline ends. This CDR3 comprises 15 residues. Germline lookup yields CDR1 LGHNA and CDR2 YNFKEQ. The CDR3 loop is CASSLEVGQSDTQYF. CDR3 DNA: TGTGCCAGCAGCCTCGAAGTTGGACAGTCAGATACGCAGTATTTT.

In this sample, this clonotype turned up many times. This chain uses TRBV12-3 or TRBV12-4 with TRBJ1-5, with 11 bases aligning to TRBD1. The CDR3 loop spans 15 amino acids. V lost 4 bases and J lost 6; bases outside the gene matches: 5. In DNA, the CDR3 is TGTGCCAGCAGTTCACTGGGACAGGGGGGTCAGCCCCAGCATTTT. Its translation: CASSSLGQGGQPQHF.

This clonotype was seen a handful of times. The rearrangement joins TRBV5-5 to TRBJ1-5, with D tentatively TRBD1 (6 bases). Germline V gives CDR1 SGHKS, CDR2 YYEKEE (reference sequence). Trimming shortened V by 1 base and J by 6 bases, and 14 bases separated the two germline ends. The CDR3 covers 15 residues. The CDR3, as DNA: TGTGCCAGCAGCTTGTGGGGGGAAGGGGGTCAGCCCCAGCATTTT. It yields the protein CASSLWGEGGQPQHF.

This clonotype was seen a handful of times. The J gene is TRBJ1-2, the V gene TRBV27; no definite D call. The germline V gene encodes CDR1 MNHEY and CDR2 SMNVEV (reference sequence). The CDR3 is made up of 16 amino acids. The V gene lost 6 bases and the J gene lost 10 bases, with 27 bases spanning the gap. CDR3 in DNA: TGTGCCAGCAGCCTTGGTTCCGGACTGCCCGAATCTGCCTACACCTTC. Encoded protein: CASSLGSGLPESAYTF.

This chain links TRBV4-1 with TRBJ1-5, with unresolved D. Germline assignment: CDR1 MGHRA and CDR2 YSYEKL. The CDR3 has 13 amino acids. V was cut by 4 bases and J by 2 bases, with 6 bases left in between. DNA of the CDR3: TGCGCCAGCAGCCCCTTGGGCAATCAGCCCCAGCATTTT. Protein sequence: CASSPLGNQPQHF.

This clonotype has just a few counts. The gene calls are TRBV6-2 or TRBV6-3 and TRBJ1-5; possibly TRBD1 for D (6 bases). V lost 5 bases to trimming and J lost 7 bases, with 15 bases between them. Germline CDR1 is MNHEY and CDR2 is SVGEGT. The CDR3 has 14 amino acids. Here the CDR3 DNA reads TGTGCCAGCAGTCCGGGACAACTAAGGCAGCCCCAGCATTTT. The encoded protein is CASSPGQLRQPQHF.

This clonotype was seen a handful of times. J is TRBJ2-2 and V is TRBV27, with TRBD2 as a possible D gene (6 bases). V lost 3 bases to trimming and J lost 4 bases, with 15 bases between them. The CDR3 contains 16 residues. Germline CDR1 is MNHEY and CDR2 is SMNVEV (reference sequence). The CDR3 sequence: CASSLFKAGPTGELFF. The DNA of the CDR3 is TGTGCCAGCAGTTTGTTTAAAGCGGGCCCCACCGGGGAGCTGTTTTTT.